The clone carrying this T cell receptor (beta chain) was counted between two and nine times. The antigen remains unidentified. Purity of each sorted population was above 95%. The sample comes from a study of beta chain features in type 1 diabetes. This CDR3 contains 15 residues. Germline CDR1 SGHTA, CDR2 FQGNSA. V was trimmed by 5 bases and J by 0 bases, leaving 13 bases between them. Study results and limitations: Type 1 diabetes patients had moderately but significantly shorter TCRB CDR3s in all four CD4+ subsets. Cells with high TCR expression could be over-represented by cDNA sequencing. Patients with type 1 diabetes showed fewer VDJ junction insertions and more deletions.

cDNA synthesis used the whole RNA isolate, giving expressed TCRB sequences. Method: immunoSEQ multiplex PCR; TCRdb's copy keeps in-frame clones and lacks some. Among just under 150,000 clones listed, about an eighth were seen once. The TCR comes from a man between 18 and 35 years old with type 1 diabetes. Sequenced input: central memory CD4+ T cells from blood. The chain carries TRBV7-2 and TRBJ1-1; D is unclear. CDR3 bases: TGTGCCAGCAGCCTAAGACGGACCGTGAACACTGAAGCTTTCTTT. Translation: CASSLRRTVNTEAFF. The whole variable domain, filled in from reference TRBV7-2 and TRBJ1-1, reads GAGVSQSPSNKVTEKGKDVELRCDPISGHTALYWYRQSLGQGLEFLIYFQGNSAPDKSGLPSDRFSAERTGGSVSTLTIQRTQQEDSAVYLCASSLRRTVNTEAFFGQGTRLTVV.